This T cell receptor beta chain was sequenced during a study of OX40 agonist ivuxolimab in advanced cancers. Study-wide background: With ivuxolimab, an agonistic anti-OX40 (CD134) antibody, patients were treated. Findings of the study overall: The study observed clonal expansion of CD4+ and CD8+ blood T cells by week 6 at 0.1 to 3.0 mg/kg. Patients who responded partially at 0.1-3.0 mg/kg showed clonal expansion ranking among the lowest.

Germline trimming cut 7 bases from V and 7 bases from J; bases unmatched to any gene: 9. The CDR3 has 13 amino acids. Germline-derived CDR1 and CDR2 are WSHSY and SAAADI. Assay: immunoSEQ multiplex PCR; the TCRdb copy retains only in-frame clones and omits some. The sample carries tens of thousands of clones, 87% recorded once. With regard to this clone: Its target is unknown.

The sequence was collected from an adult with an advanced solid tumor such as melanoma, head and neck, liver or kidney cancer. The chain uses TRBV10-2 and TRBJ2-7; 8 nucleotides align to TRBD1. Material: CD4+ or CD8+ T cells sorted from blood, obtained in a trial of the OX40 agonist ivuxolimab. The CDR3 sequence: CASTSGQGREQYF. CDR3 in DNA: TGCGCCAGCACTTCCGGACAGGGAAGGGAGCAGTACTTC.